These 14 T cell receptor beta chains were all obtained from the same sample, sequenced in a study of CD8 T cells in Susac syndrome. The RNA input was about 0.5 to 1 ug, and it was reverse transcribed with random hexamers. MiXCR, applied by TCRdb to the immunoSEQ multiplex PCR reads, yields one record per CDR3 protein. The sample records roughly 330,000 distinct CDR3 sequences, 90% to 95% being singletons. Specimen: CD4+ T cells from PBMCs. These TCRs come from a human donor with multiple sclerosis.

The V and J genes are TRBV6-5 and TRBJ2-7; tentative D call: TRBD1 (5 bases). V lost 0 bases and J 2 bases, leaving 17 bases between the germline ends. Looked up from germline, CDR1 is MNHEY and CDR2 is SVGAGI. This CDR3 has 17 residues. The CDR3 bases are TGTGCCAGCAGTTACTCTCTTGCCCCAGGACAAACCTACGAGCAGTACTTC. This translates into CASSYSLAPGQTYEQYF.

The chain carries TRBV9 and TRBJ2-7; D uncertain. V was cut by 0 bases and J by 3 bases, with 16 bases left in between. Germline V gene lookup returns CDR1 SGDLS and CDR2 YYNGEE. The CDR3 length is 16 residues. For the CDR3, the DNA is TGTGCCAGCAGCGTAGGCCCCGTCGGCGCCAACTACGAGCAGTACTTC. It translates to CASSVGPVGANYEQYF.

This chain joins TRBV18 and TRBJ1-1, with 8 bases fitting TRBD1. The CDR3 has 15 residues. Germline assignment: CDR1 KGHSH and CDR2 LQKENI. V lost 6 bases to trimming and J lost 3 bases; unmatched junction nucleotides: 9. CDR3 region: CASSARGLGDTEAFF. CDR3 DNA: TGTGCCAGCTCGGCCAGGGGGCTGGGAGACACTGAAGCTTTCTTT.

The chain combines TRBV19 with TRBJ1-6; tentatively, D is TRBD1 (6 bases). The germline CDR1 and CDR2 sequences are LNHDA and SQIVND (reference sequence). The V gene lost 2 bases and the J gene lost 7 bases, with 21 bases spanning the gap. The CDR3 contains 18 residues. The CDR3 loop is CASSISHRGLGINSPLHF. CDR3 nucleotides: TGTGCCAGTAGTATATCCCATCGGGGGCTAGGGATAAATTCACCCCTCCACTTT.

The chain employs TRBV30 and TRBJ2-3; tentatively, D is TRBD1 or TRBD2 (5 bases each). The length of the CDR3 is 14 residues. Looked up from germline, CDR1 is GTSNPN and CDR2 is SVGIG (reference sequence). V was clipped by 3 bases and J by 2 bases, with 12 bases between them. The CDR3 region is CAWRWGPLTDTQYF. CDR3 coding DNA: TGTGCCTGGAGGTGGGGACCCCTCACAGATACGCAGTATTTT.

The chain links TRBV7-9 to TRBJ1-5; 7 nucleotides agree with TRBD1. The CDR3 sequence is 16 residues long. Trimming at V came to 1 base and at J to 2 bases, leaving 5 bases not matched to a gene. Per germline, CDR1 SEHNR and CDR2 FQNEAQ (reference sequence). CDR3 loop: CASSLGQGGGNQPQHF. The CDR3 nucleotides read TGTGCCAGCAGCTTAGGACAGGGAGGAGGCAATCAGCCCCAGCATTTT. The variable domain in full, completed from reference TRBV7-9 and TRBJ1-5, reads DTGVSQNPRHKITKRGQNVTFRCDPISEHNRLYWYRQTLGQGPEFLTYFQNEAQLEKSRLLSDRFSAERPKGSFSTLEIQRTEQGDSAMYLCASSLGQGGGNQPQHFGDGTRLSIL.

The chain has TRBV12-3 or TRBV12-4 and TRBJ2-6; TRBD1 matches 8 bases. This CDR3 spans 19 amino acids. The ends lost 10 bases at V and 2 bases at J; junction bases unmatched: 19. The CDR3: CANPKDGTGYFTGANVLTF. CDR3 nucleotides: TGTGCCAACCCGAAGGACGGGACAGGCTATTTTACTGGGGCCAACGTCCTGACTTTC.

The chain uses TRBV20-1 and TRBJ2-3; D uncertain. Germline values: CDR1 DFQATT, CDR2 SNEGSKA (reference sequence). Trimming removed 1 base from V and 1 base from J, with 6 bases in between. The CDR3 has 13 residues. As DNA, the CDR3 is TGCAGTGCTAGAGCCAGTGGCACAGATACGCAGTATTTT. Amino acid sequence: CSARASGTDTQYF.

Here the CDR3 reads CSVDAPGQGSPGELFF. CDR3 sequence (DNA): TGCAGCGTTGACGCCCCGGGACAGGGTTCCCCCGGGGAGCTGTTTTTT. The rearrangement joins TRBV29-1 to TRBJ2-2, with 9 bases matching TRBD1. Germline V gives CDR1 SQVTM, CDR2 ANQGSEA. CDR3 length equals 16 residues. V trimming: 3 bases; J trimming: 6 bases; junction bases outside the gene matches: 11.

The CDR3 region is CASSLSGGRTDTQYF. CDR3 nucleotide sequence: TGCGCCAGCAGCTTAAGCGGGGGGCGCACAGATACGCAGTATTTT. This chain joins TRBV5-1 and TRBJ2-3, with 9 bases that match TRBD2. J lost 1 base, V lost 2 bases, and 2 bases had no gene match. Germline V gene lookup returns CDR1 SGHRS and CDR2 YFSETQ. CDR3 length: 15 residues.

The V gene is TRBV4-3, the J gene TRBJ2-3; perhaps TRBD2 as D (5 bases). V shed 0 bases and J shed 5 bases, with 21 bases lying between them. The germline V gene encodes CDR1 LGHNA and CDR2 YSLEER. This CDR3 contains 18 residues. The CDR3, as DNA: TGCGCCAGCAGCCAAGATCATGGCGGAGGTGTTCGTGGAGATACGCAGTATTTT. Its translation is CASSQDHGGGVRGDTQYF.

The gene calls are TRBV18 and TRBJ2-5, with 9 bases aligning to TRBD1. The germline gives CDR1 KGHSH, CDR2 LQKENI. With V trimmed by 7 bases and J by 5 bases, 5 bases remained unmatched. CDR3 length: 13 residues. The chain's CDR3 is CASCGTGKETQYF. CDR3 DNA sequence: TGTGCCAGCTGCGGGACAGGGAAGGAGACCCAGTACTTC. Supplemented by reference TRBV18 and TRBJ2-5, the full variable domain reads NAGVMQNPRHLVRRRGQEARLRCSPMKGHSHVYWYRQLPEEGLKFMVYLQKENIIDESGMPKERFSAEFPKEGPSILRIQQVVRGDSAAYFCASCGTGKETQYFGPGTRLLVL.

V and J are TRBV20-1 and TRBJ2-3; 8 bases line up with TRBD1. Unmatched junction bases numbered 11, after V lost 6 bases and J lost 0 bases. The germline V gene has CDR1 DFQATT and CDR2 SNEGSKA (reference sequence). This CDR3 is built from 16 residues. CDR3 coding DNA: TGCAGTGCCCCCCCCAGACGGACAGGGAGCACAGATACGCAGTATTTT. It is translated as CSAPPRRTGSTDTQYF.

The V call is TRBV19, the J call TRBJ2-2, with D unclear. The CDR3 consists of 14 residues. V lost 5 bases and J 5 bases, leaving 12 bases between the germline ends. Germline assignment: CDR1 LNHDA and CDR2 SQIVND (reference sequence). CDR3 sequence: CASSGWVVTGELFF. The CDR3 nucleotides read TGTGCCAGTAGTGGGTGGGTTGTTACCGGGGAGCTGTTTTTT.